The 11 T cell receptor beta chains presented below share a single source sample, sequenced in a study of tumor-infiltrating lymphocytes in primary liver carcinoma. From unsorted bulk tissue weighing about 18-30 mg, DNA and RNA were co-extracted. cDNA specific to TCR beta was made from approximately 500 ng of total RNA, with a constant-region primer employed for priming. ARM-PCR, slightly modified, supplied the TCR beta libraries through three nested multiplex PCR rounds. For 10 cycles apiece, the opening two PCR rounds ran with TRBV1-TRBV30 forward primers and a C-beta reverse primer. From the multiplex PCR reads, TCRdb called clonotypes with MiXCR, one entry per CDR3 protein. Of approximately 47,000 distinct CDR3 sequences listed, about 68% were seen once; the top ten hold about a quarter. The sample was liver tumor tissue from sampling region 3. Subset denoted: tumor region T3, left-lateral pole. The receptors originated from a man aged 40-55 years with primary liver carcinoma and hepatitis B virus infection.

The chain is built from TRBV7-2 and TRBJ2-2, with 8 bases aligning to TRBD2. V was clipped by 2 bases and J by 8 bases; unmatched bases: 13. Germline V CDR1 and CDR2: SGHTA, FQGNSA. The CDR3 runs to 17 residues. Here the CDR3 reads CASSLYGGLANIGELFF. The CDR3 DNA reads as TGTGCCAGCAGCTTATACGGAGGACTAGCTAACATAGGGGAGCTGTTTTTT. The full variable domain, rest sourced from reference TRBV7-2 and TRBJ2-2, is GAGVSQSPSNKVTEKGKDVELRCDPISGHTALYWYRQSLGQGLEFLIYFQGNSAPDKSGLPSDRFSAERTGGSVSTLTIQRTQQEDSAVYLCASSLYGGLANIGELFFGEGSRLTVL.

As to this clonotype: A single base separates this from a much larger clone, so it may be a read error. The rearrangement uses TRBV7-9 and TRBJ2-2; possibly TRBD2 for D (5 bases). The CDR3 runs to 12 residues. The V gene's germline CDR1 is SEHNR and CDR2 FQNEAQ (reference sequence). The DNA for the CDR3 is TGTGCCAGCAGCATGACTCCCGGGGAGCTGTTATTT. It codes for CASSMTPGELLF.

The chain joins TRBV20-1 to TRBJ2-7, with D maybe TRBD2 (6 bases). V lost 5 bases to trimming and J lost 2 bases, with 13 bases between them. Per germline, CDR1 DFQATT and CDR2 SNEGSKA (reference sequence). The CDR3 runs 13 residues. Here the CDR3 DNA reads TGCAGTGCTCTGACGGGGGAAACCTACGAGCAGTACTTC. It translates to CSALTGETYEQYF.

The CDR3 DNA reads as TGTGCCAGCAGTCATGACTCCTCCGGGGGCTACACCTTC. Translating gives CASSHDSSGGYTF. This sequence joins TRBV2 and TRBJ1-2; no definite D call. The germline V and J ends were trimmed by 5 bases and 8 bases, with 15 bases remaining between them. The length of the CDR3 is 13 residues. Germline loops: CDR1 SNHLY, CDR2 FYNNEI.

A note on this clonotype: Possible read error: a much larger clone is one base away. V and J are TRBV12-3 or TRBV12-4 and TRBJ2-5; 8 nucleotides line up with TRBD2. V gave up 2 bases and J gave up 5 bases; unmatched junction bases: 13. This CDR3 is 17 amino acids long. The CDR3 coding sequence is TGTGCCAGCAGTTTATGGATAGCGGGGTCGTTGGGGGAGACCCAGTACTTC. It specifies CASSLWIAGSLGETQYF.

Worth noting for this clonotype: A read error may account for a junction end that differs from germline. The V call is TRBV7-9, the J call TRBJ2-7; TRBD1 might be the D (6 bases). CDR1 and CDR2 from the germline V gene are SEHNR and FQNEAQ (reference sequence). This CDR3 is 15 amino acids long. The CDR3 sequence is CSSSLVSGAVIEQYF. CDR3 coding DNA: TGTTCCAGCAGCTTAGTATCAGGGGCAGTCATCGAGCAGTACTTC.

This clonotype was seen ten or more times. V is TRBV6-2 or TRBV6-3 and J is TRBJ2-7; D is unresolved. The CDR3 length is 12 residues. V lost 0 bases to trimming and J lost 2 bases, with 2 bases between them. From germline, CDR1 is MNHEY and CDR2 SVGEGT. CDR3 bases: TGTGCCAGCAGTTACTCGGCCTACGAGCAGTACTTC. Translating it yields CASSYSAYEQYF.

As regards this clonotype: A read error may produce the germline difference seen at one junction end. J is TRBJ2-5 and V is TRBV7-9; 10 positions agree with TRBD2. Germline CDR1 and CDR2: SEHNR and FQNEAQ (reference sequence). The CDR3 loop spans 14 amino acids. CDR3 DNA: TGTGCCAACAGCATAGTAGCGGGAGGAGAGACCCAGTACTTC. Translating it yields CANSIVAGGETQYF.

On this clonotype itself: With a much larger clone just one base away, this may be a read error. The rearrangement uses TRBV5-1 and TRBJ1-1; no clear D gene. This CDR3 has 15 amino acids. The germline V gene encodes CDR1 SGHRS and CDR2 YFSETQ. Trimming stripped 6 bases from V and 3 bases from J, with 18 bases between. The CDR3 nucleotides are TGCGCCAGCACTCGAATATCCGGCGGGGACACTGAAGCTTTCTTT. Protein: CASTRISGGDTEAFF.

A few counts support this clonotype. The CDR3 reads CSASPGEHTQETQYF. The CDR3 bases are TGCAGTGCTAGCCCCGGGGAGCATACCCAAGAGACCCAGTACTTC. J is TRBJ2-5 and V is TRBV20-1, with a weak D call TRBD2 (5 bases). Germline loops: CDR1 DFQATT, CDR2 SNEGSKA (reference sequence). The length of the CDR3 is 15 residues. Trimming pared 3 bases from V and 1 base from J, leaving 15 bases between.

As regards this clonotype: A much larger clone lies a single base off, so this may be a read error. The chain is built from TRBV5-1 and TRBJ2-7, with D possibly being TRBD2 (5 bases). The CDR3 sequence is 14 residues long. Germline V gives CDR1 SGHRS, CDR2 YFSETQ. In nucleotides, the CDR3 is TGCGCCAGCGCGCGGGCGGTGAACTCCTACGAGCGGTACTTC. This codes for CASARAVNSYERYF.